What follows is one T cell receptor (beta chain) and its context. No antigen is known for it. The CDR3 is made up of 15 amino acids. Germline values: CDR1 SGHRS, CDR2 YFSETQ. Trimming took 3 bases from V and 4 from J, leaving 15 bases between them. Execution of the assay was at deep level. It was roughly 200 ng DNA, approximately 30,000 T cell genomes, that sorted-subset replicate PCRs used. TCRdb keeps only in-frame clones here, not all; method: immunoSEQ multiplex PCR. Counted here are 2 million to 2.5 million clones, 85% to 95% occurring once; the ten biggest clones make up approximately 0.4%. This sample is drawn from a study of shared clonotypes between healthy human individuals. Study as a whole: CD4 naive cells filled three plates per donor, CD4 memory three, CD8 naive two and CD8 memory one.

Study conclusions and caveats: What naive subsets generally showed was a larger estimated richness than memory subsets showed.

This TCR was recovered from a man between 18 and 35 years old in good health. Some clones in this sample may be carry-over from other donors' samples. V and J are TRBV5-1 and TRBJ2-3; D is perhaps TRBD1 or TRBD2 (6 bases each). The sequenced material came from naive CD4+ T cells from PBMCs. Noted subset: CD45RA+ positively selected. CDR3 bases: TGCGCCAGCAGCTCGGGAGCAGGGGCCGCAGATACGCAGTATTTT. Translated, it gives CASSSGAGAADTQYF.